This T cell receptor (beta chain) appears in the sequencing data of a study of blood T cells in healthy people across ages. With a J-beta primer mix and a sample-barcoded 5' primer, a second PCR ran about 7 to 12 cycles. Each cDNA was tagged by a template-switch adaptor containing 12 random nucleotides. TCRdb used MiXCR to reprocess the 5' RACE reads, holding one entry per CDR3 protein. Of around 500,000 distinct CDR3 sequences in the sample, about 27% were seen once. This clonotype has a handful of counts. Germline V gene lookup returns CDR1 SGDLS and CDR2 YYNGEE. The CDR3 sequence is 14 residues long. Trimming cost V 3 bases and J 6 bases, with 12 bases left between them. This sample was shared with a second study, whose subject was T cells of mothers and their children. That report adds: cDNA synthesis used all extracted RNA, roughly 1.6 ug per 15 ul.

This clonotype was sampled from a boy aged 2 to 9 in good health. The sequenced material came from blood. The chain carries TRBV9 and TRBJ2-2; D remains unclear. CDR3 DNA: TGTGCCAGCAGCGCGCCCCGACGACCCGGGGAGCTGTTTTTT. Encoded protein: CASSAPRRPGELFF.